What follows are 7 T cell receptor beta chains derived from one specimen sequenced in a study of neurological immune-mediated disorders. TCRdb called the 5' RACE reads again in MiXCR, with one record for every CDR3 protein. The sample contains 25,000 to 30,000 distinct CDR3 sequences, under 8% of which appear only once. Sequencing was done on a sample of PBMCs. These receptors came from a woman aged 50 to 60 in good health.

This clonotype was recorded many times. CDR3 DNA: TGTGCCATCAGTGATAACTCAGGGTATGGCTACACCTTC. Amino acids: CAISDNSGYGYTF. The J gene is TRBJ1-2, the V gene TRBV10-3; tentative D call: TRBD1 (5 bases). The CDR3 contains 13 residues. Per the germline V gene, CDR1 is ENHRY and CDR2 is SYGVKD. Deletions cut 3 bases from V and 5 bases from J, with 10 bases between.

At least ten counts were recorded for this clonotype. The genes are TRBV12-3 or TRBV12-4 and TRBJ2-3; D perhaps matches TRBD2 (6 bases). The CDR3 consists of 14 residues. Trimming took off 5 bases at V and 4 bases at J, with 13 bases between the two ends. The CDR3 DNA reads TGTGCCAGCAGTACTGGAGGGCCCGCAGATACGCAGTATTTT. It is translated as CASSTGGPADTQYF.

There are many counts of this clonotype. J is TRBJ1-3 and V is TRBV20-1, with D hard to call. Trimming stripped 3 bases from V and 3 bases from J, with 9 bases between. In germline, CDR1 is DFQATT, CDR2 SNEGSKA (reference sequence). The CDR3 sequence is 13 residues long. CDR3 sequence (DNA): TGCAGTGCTAGTGGAGGGTTTGGAAACACCATATATTTT. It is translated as CSASGGFGNTIYF.

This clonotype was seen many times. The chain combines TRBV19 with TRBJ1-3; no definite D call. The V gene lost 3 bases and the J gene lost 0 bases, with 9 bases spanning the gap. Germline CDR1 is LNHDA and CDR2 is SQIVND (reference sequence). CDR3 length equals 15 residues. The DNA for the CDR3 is TGTGCCAGTAGTATTTCTGGAAACTCTGGAAACACCATATATTTT. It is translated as CASSISGNSGNTIYF.

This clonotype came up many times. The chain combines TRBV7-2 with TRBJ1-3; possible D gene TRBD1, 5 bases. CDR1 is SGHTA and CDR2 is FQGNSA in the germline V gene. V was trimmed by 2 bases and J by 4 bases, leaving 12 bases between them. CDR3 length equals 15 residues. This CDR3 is CASSLMRGSGNTIYF. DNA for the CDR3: TGTGCCAGCAGCTTAATGAGGGGTAGCGGAAACACCATATATTTT.

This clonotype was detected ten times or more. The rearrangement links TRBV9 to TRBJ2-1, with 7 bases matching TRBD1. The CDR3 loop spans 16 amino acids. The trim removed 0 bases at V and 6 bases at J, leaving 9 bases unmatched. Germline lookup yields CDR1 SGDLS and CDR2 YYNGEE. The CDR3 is CASSVAGRQGVNEQFF. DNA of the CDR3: TGTGCCAGCAGCGTAGCCGGAAGACAGGGAGTCAATGAGCAGTTCTTC.

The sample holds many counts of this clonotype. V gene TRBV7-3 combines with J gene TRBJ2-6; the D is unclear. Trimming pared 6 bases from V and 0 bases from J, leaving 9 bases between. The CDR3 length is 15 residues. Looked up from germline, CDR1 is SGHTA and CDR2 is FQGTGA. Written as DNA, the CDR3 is TGTGCCAGCAGTGCATGGAGCTCTGGGGCCAACGTCCTGACTTTC. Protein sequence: CASSAWSSGANVLTF.